This is a list of T cell receptor beta chains from one sample in a study of response to subunit inactivated influenza vaccine. TCRdb ran MiXCR on the RT-PCR reads and lists one entry per CDR3 protein. The sample records 700,000 to 800,000 distinct CDR3 sequences, approximately 18% being singletons. The sample in question was PBMCs from blood, obtained roughly 5 days after vaccination. These receptors originate from a man aged 45 to 65 who received an inactivated influenza vaccine. The CDR3 runs from the conserved cysteine through the conserved F or W. A D gene is named only where the DNA matches it firmly. Clone size, where shown, is once, few, many, or a class for clones that have expanded.

v_gene	abundance	j_gene	d_gene	CDR3aa	CDR3nt
TRBV6-1	few	TRBJ2-2	-	CASRPGLRAGELFF	TGTGCCAGCCGTCCGGGCCTAAGGGCCGGGGAGCTGTTTTTT
TRBV12-3/TRBV12-4	-	TRBJ2-3	TRBD2	CASKGLAGGGQITQYF	TGTGCCAGCAAGGGACTAGCGGGGGGCGGACAGATAACGCAGTATTTT
TRBV6-1	-	TRBJ2-1	-	CASKQAVLYNEQFF	TGTGCCAGCAAGCAGGCTGTCCTTTACAATGAGCAGTTCTTC
TRBV7-3	few	TRBJ2-1	TRBD2	CASSLISTRTSGYNEQFF	TGTGCCAGCAGCTTAATATCGACCCGGACTAGCGGTTACAATGAGCAGTTCTTC
TRBV4-3	few	TRBJ2-1	TRBD2	CASSQFLAGGPSEQFF	TGCGCCAGCAGCCAATTTCTAGCGGGAGGGCCAAGTGAGCAGTTCTTC
TRBV20-1	-	TRBJ1-4	TRBD1	CSAQGGYNEKLFF	TGCAGTGCCCAGGGGGGGTATAACGAAAAACTGTTTTTT
TRBV25-1	few	TRBJ2-7	-	CASRIGQSEQYF	TGTGCCAGCAGGATCGGACAGTCCGAGCAGTACTTC
TRBV20-1	few	TRBJ2-1	-	CSARDEATGFNEQFF	TGCAGTGCTAGGGACGAGGCGACTGGTTTCAATGAGCAGTTCTTC
TRBV7-9	-	TRBJ1-4	-	CASSLAGIGEKLFF	TGTGCCAGCAGCTTAGCTGGGATCGGTGAAAAACTGTTTTTT
TRBV7-9	-	TRBJ1-3	-	CASSLERVTGNTIYF	TGTGCCAGCAGCTTAGAAAGGGTCACTGGAAACACCATATATTTT
TRBV4-3	few	TRBJ2-5	TRBD2	CASSPEQTSGSSGTQYF	TGCGCCAGCAGCCCGGAACAAACTAGCGGGAGTTCTGGGACCCAGTACTTC
TRBV4-1	-	TRBJ2-7	-	CASSPLLRGEGFYEQYF	TGCGCCAGCAGCCCCCTACTCAGGGGCGAGGGCTTCTACGAGCAGTACTTC
TRBV4-2	-	TRBJ2-5	-	CASSTGREETQYF	TGTGCCAGCAGCACCGGCAGGGAAGAGACCCAGTACTTC
TRBV12-3/TRBV12-4	few	TRBJ2-1	-	CASFMSSHNEQFF	TGTGCCAGCTTTATGTCTTCCCACAATGAGCAGTTCTTC
TRBV7-2	-	TRBJ2-2	-	CASSFQGSRTGELFF	TGTGCCAGCAGCTTCCAGGGATCGAGGACCGGGGAGCTGTTTTTT
TRBV5-5	few	TRBJ2-3	TRBD2	CASSWGLAGSSTDTQYF	TGTGCCAGCAGCTGGGGACTAGCGGGTTCTAGCACAGATACGCAGTATTTT
TRBV20-1	-	TRBJ2-1	TRBD2	CSARDGYRTRSPEQFF	TGCAGTGCTAGAGATGGGTATAGGACTAGGTCCCCTGAGCAGTTCTTC
TRBV5-1	few	TRBJ2-3	-	CASKVGTSTDTQYF	TGCGCCAGCAAGGTGGGGACTAGCACAGATACGCAGTATTTT
TRBV5-5	few	TRBJ2-7	TRBD2	CASSLASGGFSYEQYF	TGTGCCAGCAGCTTGGCCTCCGGGGGGTTCTCCTACGAGCAGTACTTC
TRBV6-1	-	TRBJ2-7	-	CASRLVTVGEQYF	TGTGCCAGCAGGCTTGTTACGGTGGGCGAGCAGTACTTC
TRBV4-2	few	TRBJ1-3	-	CASSQDPYQSSGNTIYF	TGTGCCAGCAGCCAAGATCCTTACCAGAGCTCTGGAAACACCATATATTTT
TRBV28	-	TRBJ2-1	-	CASSLRSEQFF	TGTGCCAGCAGTTTAAGGAGCGAGCAGTTCTTC
TRBV12-3/TRBV12-4	-	TRBJ1-1	-	CASSLESTVTEAFF	TGTGCCAGCAGTTTAGAGAGTACGGTCACTGAAGCTTTCTTT
TRBV12-3/TRBV12-4	few	TRBJ1-5	-	CASSLIRDQPQHF	TGTGCCAGCAGTTTAATCCGGGATCAGCCCCAGCATTTT
TRBV5-5	few	TRBJ2-4	TRBD1	CASSPLGAGGVKNIQYF	TGTGCCAGCAGCCCTCTTGGGGCAGGGGGTGTTAAAAACATTCAGTACTTC
TRBV10-2	-	TRBJ1-3	-	CASRPDSNSGNTIYF	TGCGCCAGCAGACCGGACAGCAACTCTGGAAACACCATATATTTT
TRBV20-1	many	TRBJ1-5	TRBD1	CSARDGTGAGGSNQPQHF	TGCAGTGCTAGAGATGGCACCGGGGCAGGGGGTAGCAATCAGCCCCAGCATTTT
TRBV6-1	-	TRBJ2-3	-	CASKQSYTDTQYF	TGTGCCAGCAAACAATCCTACACAGATACGCAGTATTTT
TRBV20-1	-	TRBJ1-4	-	CSAREDGSRFF	TGCAGTGCTAGAGAGGATGGGAGTAGGTTTTTT
TRBV5-1	many	TRBJ2-7	TRBD1	CASSLGGQGYEQYF	TGTGCCAGCAGTTTAGGGGGACAGGGGTACGAGCAGTACTTC
TRBV5-1	-	TRBJ2-2	-	CASSLGGGAGTGELFF	TGCGCCAGCAGCTTGGGTGGGGGCGCTGGCACCGGGGAGCTGTTTTTT
TRBV20-1	few	TRBJ2-7	TRBD1	CSAILDRAPYEQYF	TGCAGTGCTATCCTCGACAGGGCACCCTACGAGCAGTACTTC
TRBV9	-	TRBJ2-3	-	CASSVKTDTQYF	TGTGCCAGCAGCGTAAAGACAGATACGCAGTATTTT
TRBV12-3/TRBV12-4	-	TRBJ2-5	-	CASSPGEVQETQYF	TGTGCCAGCAGTCCCGGGGAGGTACAAGAGACCCAGTACTTC
TRBV20-1	-	TRBJ2-7	-	CSARSLFGDEQYF	TGCAGTGCTAGGTCATTGTTCGGCGACGAGCAGTACTTC
TRBV18	few	TRBJ1-5	-	CASSPAGMISNQPQHF	TGTGCCAGCTCACCGGCAGGGATGATCAGCAATCAGCCCCAGCATTTT
TRBV7-2	few	TRBJ2-1	TRBD2	CASSFGSGVFEQFF	TGTGCCAGCAGCTTTGGTAGCGGGGTTTTTGAGCAGTTCTTC
TRBV12-3/TRBV12-4	-	TRBJ2-6	-	CASRNEGVLTF	TGTGCCAGCAGGAACGAAGGGGTCCTGACTTTC
TRBV29-1	-	TRBJ2-7	-	CSVEESPGDEQYF	TGCAGCGTTGAAGAGTCCCCCGGGGACGAGCAGTACTTC
TRBV5-1	-	TRBJ1-2	TRBD1	CASSLVAGGLDGYTF	TGCGCCAGCAGCTTGGTGGCAGGGGGTCTCGATGGCTACACCTTC
TRBV20-1	many	TRBJ2-7	-	CSARDRGVGEQYF	TGCAGTGCTAGAGATCGGGGAGTGGGAGAGCAGTACTTC
TRBV5-1	many	TRBJ1-1	-	CASSTEVNTEAFF	TGCGCCAGCAGTACGGAGGTGAACACTGAAGCTTTCTTT
TRBV12-3/TRBV12-4	many	TRBJ1-5	-	CASSKGQPQHF	TGTGCCAGCAGCAAGGGTCAGCCCCAGCATTTT
TRBV7-2	few	TRBJ2-2	TRBD1	CASSLNPDRGTGELFF	TGTGCCAGCAGCTTAAACCCGGACAGGGGCACCGGGGAGCTGTTTTTT
TRBV5-5	few	TRBJ2-5	TRBD2	CASSLDPGRARKTQYF	TGTGCCAGCAGCTTGGATCCCGGGAGGGCCAGAAAGACCCAGTACTTC
TRBV29-1	few	TRBJ1-2	-	CSVEEVSGYTF	TGCAGCGTTGAAGAAGTGTCAGGCTACACCTTC
TRBV7-8	-	TRBJ1-3	TRBD1	CASSPGQGTAGNTIYF	TGTGCCAGCAGCCCGGGACAGGGAACGGCTGGAAACACCATATATTTT
TRBV11-2	-	TRBJ2-3	TRBD2	CASSLRVAGGRGTDTQYF	TGTGCCAGCAGCTTGAGGGTAGCGGGGGGGCGGGGCACAGATACGCAGTATTTT
TRBV4-3	once	TRBJ2-5	-	CASSQEGTEETQYF	TGCGCCAGCAGCCAAGAGGGGACGGAAGAGACCCAGTACTTC
TRBV10-3	-	TRBJ2-2	-	CAISDTPNTGELFF	TGTGCCATCAGTGACACCCCGAACACCGGGGAGCTGTTTTTT
TRBV19	-	TRBJ2-5	-	CASKEVNEETQYF	TGTGCCAGTAAAGAGGTTAATGAAGAGACCCAGTACTTC
TRBV6-2/TRBV6-3	few	TRBJ2-1	-	CASRDGEGSYNEQFF	TGTGCCAGCAGGGACGGGGAAGGCTCCTACAATGAGCAGTTCTTC
TRBV10-3	few	TRBJ1-5	-	CAISESRGQPQHF	TGTGCCATCAGTGAGTCTAGGGGTCAGCCCCAGCATTTT
TRBV10-3	many	TRBJ1-3	-	CATGTGGNTIYF	TGTGCCACGGGGACTGGTGGAAACACCATATATTTT
TRBV28	few	TRBJ1-4	-	CASRSVRDPNEKLFF	TGTGCCAGCAGATCAGTCAGGGACCCTAATGAAAAACTGTTTTTT
TRBV28	-	TRBJ2-1	TRBD1	CASSLPDRALNEQFF	TGTGCCAGCAGTTTACCGGACAGGGCTTTGAATGAGCAGTTCTTC